This T cell receptor beta chain emerged from a study of human T cells and chemical hapten exposure. Study overall: Throughout a study of 20 to 30 weeks, patients underwent weekly scalp administration of diphenylcyclopropenone doses. Findings and limits, study-wide: Sensitizing to DPC left TCRs with a frequency above 1 in 1000 unaltered. Expanded TCR counts at PT1 were positively correlated with the patch test score.

Library construction involved attaching unique molecular identifiers to individual cDNA molecules, which allowed quantitative, reproducible TCR counting. TCRdb recomputed calls from the RACE reads with MiXCR, one row per CDR3 protein. The sample records about 40,000 distinct CDR3 sequences, about 3.5% being singletons. This clonotype occurred a few times. What it recognizes is unknown. The trim removed 6 bases at V and 4 bases at J, leaving 9 bases unmatched. Germline V lookup: CDR1 MNHEY, CDR2 SMNVEV (reference sequence). The CDR3 length is 16 residues. The time point was: patch test 2, 6 weeks after DPC sensitization. The treatment is: therapeutic diphenylcyclopropenone sensitization with weekly scalp DPC.

This TCR came from a man aged 35-49 years with alopecia areata. Some clones in this sample may be carry-over from other donors' samples. The sample in question was whole blood, obtained in connection with sensitization to the hapten diphenylcyclopropenone (DPC). V and J are TRBV27 and TRBJ1-6, with 7 bases aligning to TRBD1. This CDR3 is CASRVEGARYNSPLHF. CDR3 coding DNA: TGTGCCAGCAGGGTGGAGGGGGCGCGGTATAATTCACCCCTCCACTTT.